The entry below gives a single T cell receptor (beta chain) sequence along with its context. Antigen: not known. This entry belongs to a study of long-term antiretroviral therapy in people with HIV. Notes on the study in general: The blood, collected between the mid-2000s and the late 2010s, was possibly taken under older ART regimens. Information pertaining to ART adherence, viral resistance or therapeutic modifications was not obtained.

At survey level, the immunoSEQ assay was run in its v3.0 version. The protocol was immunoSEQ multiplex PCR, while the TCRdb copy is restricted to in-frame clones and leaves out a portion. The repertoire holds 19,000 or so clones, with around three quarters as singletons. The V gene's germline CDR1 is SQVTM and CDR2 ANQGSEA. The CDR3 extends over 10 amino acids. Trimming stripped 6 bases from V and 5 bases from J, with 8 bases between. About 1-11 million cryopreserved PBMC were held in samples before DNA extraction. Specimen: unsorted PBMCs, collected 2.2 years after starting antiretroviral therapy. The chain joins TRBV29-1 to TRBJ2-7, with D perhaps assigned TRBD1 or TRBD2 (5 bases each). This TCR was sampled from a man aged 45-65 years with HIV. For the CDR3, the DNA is TGCAGCGTCGGGACGGACGAGCAGTACTTC. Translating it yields CSVGTDEQYF.